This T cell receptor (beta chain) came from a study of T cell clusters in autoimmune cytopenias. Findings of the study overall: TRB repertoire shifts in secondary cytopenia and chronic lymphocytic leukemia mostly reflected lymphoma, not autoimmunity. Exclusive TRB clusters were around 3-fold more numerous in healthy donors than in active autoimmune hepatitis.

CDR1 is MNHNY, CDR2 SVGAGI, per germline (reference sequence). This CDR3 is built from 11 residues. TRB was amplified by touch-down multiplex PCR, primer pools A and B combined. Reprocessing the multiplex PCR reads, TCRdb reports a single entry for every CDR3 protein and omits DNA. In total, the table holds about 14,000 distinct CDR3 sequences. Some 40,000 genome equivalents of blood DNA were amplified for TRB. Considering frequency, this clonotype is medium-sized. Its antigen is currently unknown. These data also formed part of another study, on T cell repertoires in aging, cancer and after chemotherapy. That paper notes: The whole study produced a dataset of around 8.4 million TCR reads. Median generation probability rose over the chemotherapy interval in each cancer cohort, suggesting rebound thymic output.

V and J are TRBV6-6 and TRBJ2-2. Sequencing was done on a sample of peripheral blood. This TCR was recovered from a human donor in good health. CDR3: CASSPYGELFF.